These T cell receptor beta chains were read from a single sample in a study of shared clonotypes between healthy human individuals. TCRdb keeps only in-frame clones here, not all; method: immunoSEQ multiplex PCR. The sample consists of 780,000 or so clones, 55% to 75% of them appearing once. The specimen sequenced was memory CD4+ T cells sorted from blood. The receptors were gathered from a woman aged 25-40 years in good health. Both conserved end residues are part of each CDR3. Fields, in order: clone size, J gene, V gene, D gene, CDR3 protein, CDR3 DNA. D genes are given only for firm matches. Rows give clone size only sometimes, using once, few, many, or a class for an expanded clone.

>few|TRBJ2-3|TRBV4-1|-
CASKTGVVGTDTQYF
TGCGCCAGCAAAACTGGGGTGGTGGGCACAGATACGCAGTATTTT
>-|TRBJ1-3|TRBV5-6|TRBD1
CASRRTGANTIYF
TGTGCCAGCAGAAGGACAGGGGCTAACACCATATATTTT
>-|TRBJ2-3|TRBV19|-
CASSIGAISDTQYF
TGTGCCAGTAGTATAGGAGCTATATCAGATACGCAGTATTTT
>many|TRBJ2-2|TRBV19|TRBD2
CASSLIAGGNTGELFF
TGTGCCAGTAGTCTTATAGCGGGAGGCAACACCGGGGAGCTGTTTTTT
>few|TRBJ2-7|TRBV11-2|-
CASSPLIRLYEQYF
TGTGCCAGCAGCCCCCTTATCCGCCTCTACGAGCAGTACTTC
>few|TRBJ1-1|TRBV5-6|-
CASSYSEPGYMNTEAFF
TGTGCCAGCAGCTATTCAGAGCCGGGCTACATGAACACTGAAGCTTTCTTT
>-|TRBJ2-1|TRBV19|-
CASSTQWGTKGDDRQFF
TGTGCCAGTAGTACCCAGTGGGGGACAAAAGGGGATGATCGGCAGTTCTTC
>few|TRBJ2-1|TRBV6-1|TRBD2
CASSQLARSYDEQFF
TGTGCCAGCAGCCAACTAGCGCGGAGTTACGATGAGCAGTTCTTC
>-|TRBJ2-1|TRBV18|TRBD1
CASSRTVGTGNEQFF
TGTGCCAGCTCACGAACGGTTGGGACAGGCAATGAGCAGTTCTTC
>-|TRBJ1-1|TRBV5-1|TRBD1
CASSLEGQGGDTEAFF
TGCGCCAGCAGCTTGGAAGGACAGGGTGGGGACACTGAAGCTTTCTTT
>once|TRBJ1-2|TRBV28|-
CASSLGLGKKGFNGYTF
TGTGCCAGCAGTTTAGGATTGGGGAAAAAGGGATTTAATGGCTACACCTTC
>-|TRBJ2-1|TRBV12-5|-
CASGPPGSYNEQFF
TGTGCTAGTGGTCCACCGGGTTCCTACAATGAGCAGTTCTTC
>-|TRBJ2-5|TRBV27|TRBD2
CASSKLSGSGETQYF
TGTGCCAGCAGTAAGCTCAGCGGGAGTGGAGAGACCCAGTACTTC
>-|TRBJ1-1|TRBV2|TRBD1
CAIHPTGGKAEAFF
TGTGCCATTCACCCAACAGGGGGTAAGGCTGAAGCTTTCTTT
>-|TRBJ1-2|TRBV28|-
CASRLKWLGYGYTF
TGTGCCAGCAGACTGAAGTGGCTGGGCTATGGCTACACCTTC
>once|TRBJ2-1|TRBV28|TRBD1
CASSSRRDSGEQFF
TGTGCCAGCAGTTCCCGCCGGGACAGTGGTGAGCAGTTCTTC
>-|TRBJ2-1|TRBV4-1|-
CASSQGGPGSGNEQFF
TGCGCCAGCAGCCAGGGCGGACCGGGATCGGGGAATGAGCAGTTCTTC
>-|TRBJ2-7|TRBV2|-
CASSAPAGSSYEQYF
TGTGCCAGCAGTGCCCCCGCAGGGAGCTCCTACGAGCAGTACTTC
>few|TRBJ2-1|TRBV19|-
CASTRTTYNEQFF
TGTGCCAGTACCCGGACAACCTACAATGAGCAGTTCTTC
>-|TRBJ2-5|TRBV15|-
CATSRGRGDYQETQYF
TGTGCCACCAGCAGAGGCAGGGGGGATTACCAAGAGACCCAGTACTTC
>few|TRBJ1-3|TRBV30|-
CAWSTGNTIYF
TGTGCCTGGAGCACTGGAAACACCATATATTTT
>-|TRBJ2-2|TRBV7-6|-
CASSLGWDQTGELFF
TGTGCCAGCAGCTTAGGGTGGGACCAGACCGGGGAGCTGTTTTTT
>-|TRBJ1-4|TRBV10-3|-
CAISAGREEKLFF
TGTGCCATCAGTGCAGGGAGGGAAGAAAAACTGTTTTTT
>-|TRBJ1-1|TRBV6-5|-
CASREQGRDTEAFF
TGTGCCAGCAGAGAACAGGGTAGGGACACTGAAGCTTTCTTT
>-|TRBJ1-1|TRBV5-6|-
CASSLGPRAGNTEAFF
TGTGCCAGCAGCTTGGGGCCGCGGGCGGGGAACACTGAAGCTTTCTTT
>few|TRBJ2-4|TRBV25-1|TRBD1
CASSDRQGRNIQYF
TGTGCCAGCAGTGATAGACAGGGAAGAAACATTCAGTACTTC
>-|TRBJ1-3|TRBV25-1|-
CASSDVQGSGNTIYF
TGTGCCAGCAGTGATGTTCAAGGCTCTGGAAACACCATATATTTT
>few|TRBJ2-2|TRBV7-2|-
CASSPSLWGAGELFF
TGTGCCAGCAGCCCATCGCTTTGGGGGGCCGGGGAGCTGTTTTTT
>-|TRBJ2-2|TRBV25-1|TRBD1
CASIDRGTGELFF
TGTGCCAGCATCGACAGGGGTACCGGGGAGCTGTTTTTT
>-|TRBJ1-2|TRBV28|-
CASGQGDYGYTF
TGTGCCAGCGGGCAAGGGGACTATGGCTACACCTTC
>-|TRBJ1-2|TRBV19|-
CASRAQLADLEDGYTF
TGTGCCAGTAGGGCCCAATTGGCAGACTTGGAGGATGGCTACACCTTC
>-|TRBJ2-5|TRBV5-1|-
CASSLQQTDTETQYF
TGCGCCAGCAGCCTCCAACAGACAGACACGGAGACCCAGTACTTC
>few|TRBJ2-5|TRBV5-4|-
CASSVSETQYF
TGTGCCAGCAGCGTAAGTGAGACCCAGTACTTC
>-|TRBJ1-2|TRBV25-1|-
CASSEQEGGYTF
TGTGCCAGCAGTGAACAAGAGGGCGGCTACACCTTC
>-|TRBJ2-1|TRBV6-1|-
CASSYPRPSYNEQFF
TGTGCCAGCAGCTATCCAAGGCCCTCCTACAATGAGCAGTTCTTC
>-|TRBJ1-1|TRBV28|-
CASSHSLRVTEAFF
TGTGCCAGCAGTCATAGCTTAAGGGTCACTGAAGCTTTCTTT
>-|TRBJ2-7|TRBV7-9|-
CASTLSLSGEQYF
TGTGCCAGCACCCTATCCCTCTCTGGGGAGCAGTACTTC
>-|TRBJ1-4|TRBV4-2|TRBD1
CASSQENRGNEKLFF
TGTGCCAGCAGCCAAGAGAACAGGGGGAATGAAAAACTGTTTTTT
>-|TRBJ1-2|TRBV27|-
CASSPGEGYTF
TGTGCCAGCAGCCCGGGTGAGGGCTACACCTTC
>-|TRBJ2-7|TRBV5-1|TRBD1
CASSLARDRVSYEQYF
TGCGCCAGCAGCTTGGCCAGGGACAGGGTCTCCTACGAGCAGTACTTC
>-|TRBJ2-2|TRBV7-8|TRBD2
CASSPRGGALTGELFF
TGTGCCAGCAGCCCCCGCGGGGGGGCGCTGACCGGGGAGCTGTTTTTT
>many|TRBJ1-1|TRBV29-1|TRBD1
CSVAGGGWTEAFF
TGCAGCGTAGCAGGGGGCGGGTGGACTGAAGCTTTCTTT